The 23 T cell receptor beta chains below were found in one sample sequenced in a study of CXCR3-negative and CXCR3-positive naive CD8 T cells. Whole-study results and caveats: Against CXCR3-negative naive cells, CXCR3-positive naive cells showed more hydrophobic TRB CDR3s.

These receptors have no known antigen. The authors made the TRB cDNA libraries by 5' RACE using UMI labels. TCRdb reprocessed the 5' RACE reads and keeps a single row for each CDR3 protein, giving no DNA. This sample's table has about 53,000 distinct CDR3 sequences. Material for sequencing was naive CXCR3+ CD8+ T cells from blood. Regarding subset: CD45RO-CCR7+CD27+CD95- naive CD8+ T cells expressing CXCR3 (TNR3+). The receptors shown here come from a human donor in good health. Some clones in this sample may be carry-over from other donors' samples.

CDR3 residues: CASSPGVLHNEQFF. The chain has TRBV10-1 and TRBJ2-1; the TRBD1 assignment by TCRdb is unverifiable without DNA. The CDR3 has 14 residues. Germline assignment: CDR1 WNHNN and CDR2 SYGVQD (reference sequence).

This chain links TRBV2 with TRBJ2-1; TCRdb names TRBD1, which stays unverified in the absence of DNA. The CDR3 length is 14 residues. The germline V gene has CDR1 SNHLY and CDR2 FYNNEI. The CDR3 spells CASSEVAGGDEQFF.

The CDR3 loop reads CASTVGVTEAFF. This sequence joins TRBV19 and TRBJ1-1; TCRdb's D call of TRBD1 is untestable without DNA. The CDR3 covers 12 residues. Per germline, CDR1 LNHDA and CDR2 SQIVND (reference sequence).

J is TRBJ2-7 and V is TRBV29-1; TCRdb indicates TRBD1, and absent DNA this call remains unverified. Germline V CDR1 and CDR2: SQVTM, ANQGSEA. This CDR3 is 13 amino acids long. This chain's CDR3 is CSVATGVGYEQYF.

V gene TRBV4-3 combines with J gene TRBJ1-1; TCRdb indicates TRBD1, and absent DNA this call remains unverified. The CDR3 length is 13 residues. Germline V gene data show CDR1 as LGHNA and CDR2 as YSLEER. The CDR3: CASSPGGGTEAFF.

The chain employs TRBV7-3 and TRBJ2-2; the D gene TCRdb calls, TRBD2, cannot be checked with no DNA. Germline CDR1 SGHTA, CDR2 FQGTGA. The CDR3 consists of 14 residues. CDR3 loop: CASSLSGETGELFF.

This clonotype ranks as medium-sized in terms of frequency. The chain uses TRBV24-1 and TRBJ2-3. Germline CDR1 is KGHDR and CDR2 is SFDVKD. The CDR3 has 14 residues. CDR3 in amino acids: CATSDFASTDTQYF.

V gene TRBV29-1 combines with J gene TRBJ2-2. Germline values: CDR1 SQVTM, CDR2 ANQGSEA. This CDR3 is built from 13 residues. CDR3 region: CSVQDPNTGELFF.

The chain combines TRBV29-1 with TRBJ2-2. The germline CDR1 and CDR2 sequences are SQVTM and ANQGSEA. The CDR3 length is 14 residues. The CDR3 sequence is CSVGVIPNTGELFF.

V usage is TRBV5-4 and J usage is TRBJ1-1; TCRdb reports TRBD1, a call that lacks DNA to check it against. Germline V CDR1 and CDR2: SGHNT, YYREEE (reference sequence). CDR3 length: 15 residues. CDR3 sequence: CASSQNRVMNTEAFF.

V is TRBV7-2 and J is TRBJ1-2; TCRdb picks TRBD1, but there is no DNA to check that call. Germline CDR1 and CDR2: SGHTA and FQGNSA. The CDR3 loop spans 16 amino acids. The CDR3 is CASSLSSGVLIFGYTF.

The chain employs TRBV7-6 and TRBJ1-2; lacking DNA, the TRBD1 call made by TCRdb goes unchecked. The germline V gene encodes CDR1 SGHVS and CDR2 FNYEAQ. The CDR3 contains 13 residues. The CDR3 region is CASSLGDTYGYTF.

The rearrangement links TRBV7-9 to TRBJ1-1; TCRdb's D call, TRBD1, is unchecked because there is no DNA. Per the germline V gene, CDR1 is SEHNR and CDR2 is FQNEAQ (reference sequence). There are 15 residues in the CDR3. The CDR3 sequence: CASSKPDRGSIEAFF.

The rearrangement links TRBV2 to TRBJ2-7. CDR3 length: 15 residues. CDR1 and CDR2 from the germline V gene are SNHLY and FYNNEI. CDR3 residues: CASSAVLMSSYEQYF.

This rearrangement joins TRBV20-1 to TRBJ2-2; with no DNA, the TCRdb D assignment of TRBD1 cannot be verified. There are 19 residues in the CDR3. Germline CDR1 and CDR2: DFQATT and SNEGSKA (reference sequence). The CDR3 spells CSASWDSGPLWANTGELFF.

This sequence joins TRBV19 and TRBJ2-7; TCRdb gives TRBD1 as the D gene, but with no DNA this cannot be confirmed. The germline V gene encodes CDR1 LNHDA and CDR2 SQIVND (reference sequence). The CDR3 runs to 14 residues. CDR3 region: CASRDGTGSYEQYF.

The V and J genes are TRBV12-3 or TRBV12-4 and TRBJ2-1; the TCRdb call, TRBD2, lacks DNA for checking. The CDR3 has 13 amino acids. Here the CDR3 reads CASSFGGISEQFF.

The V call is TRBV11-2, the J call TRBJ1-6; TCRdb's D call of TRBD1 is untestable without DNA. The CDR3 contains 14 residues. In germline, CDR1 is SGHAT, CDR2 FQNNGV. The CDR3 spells CASSLGGANSPLHF.

The CDR3 sequence is CASRRGQTNEKLFF. This chain connects TRBV28 to TRBJ1-4; TCRdb picks TRBD1, but there is no DNA to check that call. Germline V gives CDR1 MDHEN, CDR2 SYDVKM. CDR3 length: 14 amino acids.

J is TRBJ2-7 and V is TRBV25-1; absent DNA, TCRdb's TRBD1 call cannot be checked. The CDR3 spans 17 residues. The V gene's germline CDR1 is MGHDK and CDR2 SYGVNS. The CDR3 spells CASSEWPRGQRPYEQYF.

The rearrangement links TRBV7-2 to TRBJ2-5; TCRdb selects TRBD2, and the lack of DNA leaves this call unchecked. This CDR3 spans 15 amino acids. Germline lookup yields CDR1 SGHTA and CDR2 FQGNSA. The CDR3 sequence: CASKKTSGGGETQYF.

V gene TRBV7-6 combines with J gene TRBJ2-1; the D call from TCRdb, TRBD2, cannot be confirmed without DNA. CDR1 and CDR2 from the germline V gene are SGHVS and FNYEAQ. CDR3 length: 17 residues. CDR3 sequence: CASSYTGLAGIPNEQFF.

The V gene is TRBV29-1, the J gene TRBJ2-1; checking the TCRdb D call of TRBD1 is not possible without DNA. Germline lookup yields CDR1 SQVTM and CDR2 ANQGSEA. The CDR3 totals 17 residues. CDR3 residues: CSVGRGHDQSSYNEQFF.